These 7 T cell receptor beta chains share one sample of origin, sequenced in a study of T-cell reconstitution after alpha-beta-depleted transplantation in children. Unique molecular identifiers were incorporated when the TCRbeta library was constructed. TCRdb itself ran the PCR reads through MiXCR, one entry per CDR3 protein. The sample carries 500,000 to 600,000 distinct CDR3 sequences, over 25% recorded once. Specimen: PBMCs, collected before TCRalphabeta/CD19-depleted stem cell transplant. Every receptor here comes from a boy younger than two with Wiskott-Aldrich syndrome, due to receive a stem cell transplant.

The V call is TRBV7-3, the J call TRBJ2-1; no reliable D call. The CDR3 contains 13 residues. The germline V and J ends were trimmed by 1 base and 5 bases, with 6 bases remaining between them. Germline V gene lookup returns CDR1 SGHTA and CDR2 FQGTGA. The CDR3 here is CASSLNRNNEQFF. The CDR3 DNA follows: TGTGCCAGCAGCTTAAACAGAAACAATGAGCAGTTCTTC.

This clonotype was counted only a few times. The chain joins TRBV18 to TRBJ1-3, with a weak D call TRBD1 (5 bases). With 2 bases removed from V and 3 bases from J, the gap between germline ends came to 8 bases. The length of the CDR3 is 14 residues. Germline CDR1 and CDR2: KGHSH and LQKENI. In DNA, the CDR3 is TGTGCCAGCTCACCAATGACAGTTGGAAACACCATATATTTT. Protein: CASSPMTVGNTIYF.

V gene TRBV6-1 combines with J gene TRBJ2-6, with TRBD1 matching 10 bases. CDR1 and CDR2 from the germline V gene are MNHNS and SASEGT. The CDR3 sequence is 17 residues long. J lost 1 base, V lost 4 bases, and 4 bases had no gene match. Here the CDR3 DNA reads TGTGCCAGCAGTGGCCGGGACAGGGGTTCTGGGGCCAACGTCCTGACTTTC. Its translation is CASSGRDRGSGANVLTF.

This clonotype was seen more than once but under ten times. The chain carries TRBV24-1 and TRBJ2-1; 8 nucleotides agree with TRBD2. Per the germline V gene, CDR1 is KGHDR and CDR2 is SFDVKD. Trimming cost V 4 bases and J 6 bases; bases outside gene matches: 7. The CDR3 extends over 15 amino acids. The CDR3 here is CATSDPGLEVNEQFF. The CDR3 nucleotides read TGTGCCACCAGTGACCCGGGACTAGAGGTCAATGAGCAGTTCTTC.

In its sample, this clonotype was seen a few times. This chain connects TRBV2 to TRBJ2-5; tentatively, D is TRBD2 (6 bases). V was pared by 7 bases and J by 5 bases, with 11 bases between. The CDR3 is made up of 12 amino acids. CDR1 SNHLY and CDR2 FYNNEI come from the germline V gene. The chain's CDR3 is CASKREAETQYF. In nucleotides, the CDR3 is TGTGCCAGCAAAAGGGAGGCGGAGACCCAGTACTTC.

Note on this clonotype: Relative to the germline gene, one junction end is altered; a read error may explain this. V and J are TRBV10-3 and TRBJ2-7; 12 bases map to TRBD1. Germline V gives CDR1 ENHRY, CDR2 SYGVKD. The CDR3 contains 16 residues. This CDR3 is CAISEKSGTGGWERYF. The CDR3, as DNA: TGTGCCATCAGTGAAAAGAGCGGGACAGGGGGCTGGGAGCGGTACTTC.

In its sample, this clonotype was seen a few times. The chain joins TRBV10-2 to TRBJ2-5; 14 bases line up with TRBD2. V was clipped by 7 bases and J by 5 bases; unmatched bases: 6. In germline, CDR1 is WSHSY, CDR2 SAAADI. The CDR3 sequence is 15 residues long. As DNA, the CDR3 is TGCGCCAGCAACGTGGGACTAGCGGGAGCCGAGACCCAGTACTTC. This translates into CASNVGLAGAETQYF.